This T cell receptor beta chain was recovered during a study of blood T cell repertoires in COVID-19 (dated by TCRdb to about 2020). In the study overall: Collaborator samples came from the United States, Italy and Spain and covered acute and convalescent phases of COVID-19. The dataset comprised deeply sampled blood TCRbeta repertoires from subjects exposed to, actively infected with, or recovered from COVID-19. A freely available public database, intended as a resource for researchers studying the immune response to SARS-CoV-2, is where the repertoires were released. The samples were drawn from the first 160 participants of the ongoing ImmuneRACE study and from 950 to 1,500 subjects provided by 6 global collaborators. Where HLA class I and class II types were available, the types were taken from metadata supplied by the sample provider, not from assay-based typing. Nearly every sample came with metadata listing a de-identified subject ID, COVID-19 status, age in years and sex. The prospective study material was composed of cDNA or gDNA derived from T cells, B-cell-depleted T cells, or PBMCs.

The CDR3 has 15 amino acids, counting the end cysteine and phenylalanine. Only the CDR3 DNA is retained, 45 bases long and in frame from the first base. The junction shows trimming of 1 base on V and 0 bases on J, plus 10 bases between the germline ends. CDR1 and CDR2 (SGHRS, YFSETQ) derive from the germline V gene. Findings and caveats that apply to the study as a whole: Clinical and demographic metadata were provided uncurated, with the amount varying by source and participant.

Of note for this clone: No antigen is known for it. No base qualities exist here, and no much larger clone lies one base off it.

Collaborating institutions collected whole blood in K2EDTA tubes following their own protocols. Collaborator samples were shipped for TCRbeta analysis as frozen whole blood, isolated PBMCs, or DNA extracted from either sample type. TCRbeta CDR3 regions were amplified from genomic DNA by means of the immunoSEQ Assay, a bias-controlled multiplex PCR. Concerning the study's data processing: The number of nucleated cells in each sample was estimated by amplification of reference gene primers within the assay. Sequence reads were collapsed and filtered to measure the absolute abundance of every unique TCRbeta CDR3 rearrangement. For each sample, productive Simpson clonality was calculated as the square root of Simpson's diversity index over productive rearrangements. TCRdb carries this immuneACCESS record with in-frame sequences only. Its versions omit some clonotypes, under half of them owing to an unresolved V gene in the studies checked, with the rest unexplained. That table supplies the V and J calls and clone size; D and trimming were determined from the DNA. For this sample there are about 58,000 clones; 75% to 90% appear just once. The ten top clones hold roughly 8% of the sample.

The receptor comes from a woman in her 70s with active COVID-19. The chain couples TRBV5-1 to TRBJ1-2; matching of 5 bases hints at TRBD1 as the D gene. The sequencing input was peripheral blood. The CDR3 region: CASSLTGSPNYGYTF. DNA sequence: TGCGCCAGCAGCTTGACAGGATCCCCTAACTATGGCTACACCTTC.